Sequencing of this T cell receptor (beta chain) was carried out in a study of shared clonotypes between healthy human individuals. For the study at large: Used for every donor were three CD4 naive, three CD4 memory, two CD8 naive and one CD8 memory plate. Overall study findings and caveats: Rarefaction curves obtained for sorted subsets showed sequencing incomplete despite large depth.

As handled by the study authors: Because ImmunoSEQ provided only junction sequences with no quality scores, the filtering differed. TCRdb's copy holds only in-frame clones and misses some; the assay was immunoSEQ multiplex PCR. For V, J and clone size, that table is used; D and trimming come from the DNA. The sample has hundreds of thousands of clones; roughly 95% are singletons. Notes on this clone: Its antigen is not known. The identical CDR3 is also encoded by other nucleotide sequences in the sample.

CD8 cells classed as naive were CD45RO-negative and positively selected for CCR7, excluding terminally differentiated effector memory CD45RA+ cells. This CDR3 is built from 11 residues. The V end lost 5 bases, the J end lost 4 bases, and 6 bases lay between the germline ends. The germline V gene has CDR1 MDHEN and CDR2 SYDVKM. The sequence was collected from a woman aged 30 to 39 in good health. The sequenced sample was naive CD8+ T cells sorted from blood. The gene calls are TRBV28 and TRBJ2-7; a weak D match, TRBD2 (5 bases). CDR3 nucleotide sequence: TGTGCCAGCAGTAGCGGTTACGAGCAGTACTTC. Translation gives CASSSGYEQYF.